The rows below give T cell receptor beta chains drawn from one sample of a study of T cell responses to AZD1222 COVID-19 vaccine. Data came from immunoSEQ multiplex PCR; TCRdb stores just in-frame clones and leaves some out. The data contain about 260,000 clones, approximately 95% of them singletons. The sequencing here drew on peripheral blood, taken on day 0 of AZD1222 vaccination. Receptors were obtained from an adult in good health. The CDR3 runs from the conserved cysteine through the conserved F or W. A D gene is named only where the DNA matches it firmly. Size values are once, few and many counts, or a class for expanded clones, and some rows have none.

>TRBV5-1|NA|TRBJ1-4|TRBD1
TGCGCCAGCAGCCCGGGACAGAGGACGTTTGATAAACTGTTTTTT
CASSPGQRTFDKLFF
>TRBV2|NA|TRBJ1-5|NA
TGTGCCAGCAGTGAAGCGCTTCAGGGTCAGCCCCAGCATTTT
CASSEALQGQPQHF
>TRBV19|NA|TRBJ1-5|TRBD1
TGTGCCAGTAGGCCAGGGGGCGATATTGGCAATCAGCCCCAGCATTTT
CASRPGGDIGNQPQHF
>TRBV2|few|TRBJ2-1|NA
TGTGCCAGCGGCCTTGCGGCTAGCTGGTACAATGAGCAGTTCTTC
CASGLAASWYNEQFF
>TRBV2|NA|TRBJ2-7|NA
TGTGCCAGCGGTTCAGGTTTAGTTGGCGAGCAGTACTTC
CASGSGLVGEQYF
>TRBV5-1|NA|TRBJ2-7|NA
TGCGCCAGCAGCTTGGCCCTAGGGGTTGGCTACGAGCAGTACTTC
CASSLALGVGYEQYF
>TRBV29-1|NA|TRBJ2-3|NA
TGCAGCGTGGGGACATACCATGGCACAGATACGCAGTATTTT
CSVGTYHGTDTQYF
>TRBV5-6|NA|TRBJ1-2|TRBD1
TGTGCCAGCAGCAGGACAGGGGGCTACACCTTC
CASSRTGGYTF
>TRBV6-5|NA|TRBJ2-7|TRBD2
TGTGCCACGAGAACTAGCGGGAGTACTCCCGAGCAGTACTTC
CATRTSGSTPEQYF
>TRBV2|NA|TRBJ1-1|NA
TGTGCCAGCAGTGTAGGCCAGCGAATGAACACTGAAGCTTTCTTT
CASSVGQRMNTEAFF
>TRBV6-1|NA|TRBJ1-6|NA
TGTGCCAGCAGTGAATTCGGATTTCTTGCACCCCTCCACTTT
CASSEFGFLAPLHF
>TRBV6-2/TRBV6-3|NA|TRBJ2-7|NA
TGTGCCAGCAGTTTGACGGGGAATGCTTACGAGCAGTACTTC
CASSLTGNAYEQYF
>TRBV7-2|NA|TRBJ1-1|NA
TGTGCCAGCAGCTCCTTCCTGAACACTGAAGCTTTCTTT
CASSSFLNTEAFF
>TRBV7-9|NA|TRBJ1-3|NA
TGTGCCAGCAGCTTAGGCGGCACGGCCTCTGGAAACACCATATATTTT
CASSLGGTASGNTIYF
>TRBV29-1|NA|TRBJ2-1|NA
TGCAGCGCCGAGACAGGATCCTACAATGAGCAGTTCTTC
CSAETGSYNEQFF
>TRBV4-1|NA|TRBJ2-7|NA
TGCGCCAGCAGCCACTCTCCACACAGCACCTACGAGCAGTACTTC
CASSHSPHSTYEQYF
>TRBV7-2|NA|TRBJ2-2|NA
TGTGCCAGCAGCTTAGGATTAGGGGCCCCCGGGGAGCTGTTTTTT
CASSLGLGAPGELFF
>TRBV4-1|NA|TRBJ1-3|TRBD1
TGCGCCAGCAGCCCCAAGGGACAGGGAAGAGGAAACACCATATATTTT
CASSPKGQGRGNTIYF
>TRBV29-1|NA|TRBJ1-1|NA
TGCAGCGTTTCGGTAGAGGCTAACACTGAAGCTTTCTTT
CSVSVEANTEAFF
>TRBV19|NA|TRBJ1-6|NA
TGTGCCAGCGGGCAGGGGTTTGATTCACCCCTCCACTTT
CASGQGFDSPLHF
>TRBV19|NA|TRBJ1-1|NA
TGTGCCAGTAGTATAAGGGGCCCCGCTTCTGAAGCTTTCTTT
CASSIRGPASEAFF
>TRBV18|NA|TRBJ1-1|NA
TGTGCCAGCTCACCACCAAGTGTGGACACTGAAGCTTTCTTT
CASSPPSVDTEAFF
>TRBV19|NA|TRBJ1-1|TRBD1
TGTGCCAGTAGTCGAGGCCCCGGACAGGGACATCTGAACACTGAAGCTTTCTTT
CASSRGPGQGHLNTEAFF
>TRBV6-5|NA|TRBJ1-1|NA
TGTGCCAGCAGTCCCGGATACAGTGTCAACACTGAAGCTTTCTTT
CASSPGYSVNTEAFF
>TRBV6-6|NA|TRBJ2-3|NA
TGTGCCAGCAGTTACTCAGGGGAAGGGACCGGAGATACGCAGTATTTT
CASSYSGEGTGDTQYF
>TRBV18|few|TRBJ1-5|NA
TGTGCCAGCTCACCAACGGGGGTTGGCAATCAGCCCCAGCATTTT
CASSPTGVGNQPQHF
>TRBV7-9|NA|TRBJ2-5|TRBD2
TGTGCCAGCAGCTTTCTGGGACTAGCGGGAGGGGAGACCCAGTACTTC
CASSFLGLAGGETQYF
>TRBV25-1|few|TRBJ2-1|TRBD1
TGTGCCAGCAGTGAGCCGGGACAGAGCAATGAGCAGTTCTTC
CASSEPGQSNEQFF
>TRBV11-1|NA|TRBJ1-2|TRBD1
TGTGCCAGCAGCGCAAGGACAGGGGGCAAATATGGCTACACCTTC
CASSARTGGKYGYTF
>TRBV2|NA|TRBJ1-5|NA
TGTGCCAGCCAGCAGGACGTGGATCAGCCCCAGCATTTT
CASQQDVDQPQHF
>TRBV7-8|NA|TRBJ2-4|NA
TGTGCCAGCAGCTTCCGTTACCCCGGCATTCAGTACTTC
CASSFRYPGIQYF
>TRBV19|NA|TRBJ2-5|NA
TGTGCCAGTAGCCTCGGGGCCTCCTCGCGGACCCAGTACTTC
CASSLGASSRTQYF
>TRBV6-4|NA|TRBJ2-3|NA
TGTGCCAGCCGGTCGGGAAAAATGTGTAATACGCAGTATTTT
CASRSGKMCNTQYF
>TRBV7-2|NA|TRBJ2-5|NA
TGTGCCAGCAGCCCAGGGGCGGCCCAGTACTTC
CASSPGAAQYF
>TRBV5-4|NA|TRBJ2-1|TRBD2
TGTGCCAGCAGCTTCGCGGGGGGCTCCTACAATGAGCAGTTCTTC
CASSFAGGSYNEQFF
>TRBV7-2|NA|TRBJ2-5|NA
TGTGCCAGCAGCCCCTGGGAGTCCCGGGGGGAGACCCAGTACTTC
CASSPWESRGETQYF
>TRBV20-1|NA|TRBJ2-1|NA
TGCAGTGCTAGTAGGCGCTGGGGAAACTACAATGAGCAGTTCTTC
CSASRRWGNYNEQFF
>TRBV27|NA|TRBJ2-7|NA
TGTGCCAGCAGTCCAAATTACTACGAGCAGTACTTC
CASSPNYYEQYF
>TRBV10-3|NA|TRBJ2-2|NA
TGTGCCATGCGGGCCGCCCCTGGTCCGAGCACCGGGGAGCTGTTTTTT
CAMRAAPGPSTGELFF
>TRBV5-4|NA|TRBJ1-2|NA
TGTGCCAGCAGCCTACCCCGCGGTTCTAACTATGGCTACACCTTC
CASSLPRGSNYGYTF
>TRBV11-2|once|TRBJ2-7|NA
TGTGCCAGCAGCTTCGGGTTCGAGCAGTACTTC
CASSFGFEQYF
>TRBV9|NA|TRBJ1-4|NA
TGTGCCAGCAGCGTAGGGCGCATTACTAATGAAAAACTGTTTTTT
CASSVGRITNEKLFF
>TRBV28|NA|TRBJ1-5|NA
TGTGCCAGCAGCCAACGGCAGAGCAATCAGCCCCAGCATTTT
CASSQRQSNQPQHF
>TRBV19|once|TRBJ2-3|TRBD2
TGTGCCAGTAGTTCAGGACTAGCGGGGGGCACAGATACGCAGTATTTT
CASSSGLAGGTDTQYF
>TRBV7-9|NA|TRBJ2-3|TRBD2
TGTGCCAGCAGCCCAGCGGCCTTGGGAGGGGCAGATACGCAGTATTTT
CASSPAALGGADTQYF
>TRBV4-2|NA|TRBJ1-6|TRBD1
TGTGCCAGCAGCCAAGAAAGGGTAATTGGGACAGGGGTAGGTTCACCCCTCCACTTT
CASSQERVIGTGVGSPLHF
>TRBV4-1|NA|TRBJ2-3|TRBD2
TGCGCCAGCAGGTCCCGACTAGCGGGATTCGGGACAGATACGCAGTATTTT
CASRSRLAGFGTDTQYF
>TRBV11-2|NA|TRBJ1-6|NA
TGTGCCACCCAAATTGGGGCGGCTCTCAGCTCCTATAATTCACCCCTCCACTTT
CATQIGAALSSYNSPLHF
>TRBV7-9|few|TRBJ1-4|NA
TGTGCCAGCAGCTTTGGTCAGGGCGGGCTGTTTTTT
CASSFGQGGLFF
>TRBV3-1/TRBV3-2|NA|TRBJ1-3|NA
TGTGCCAGCAGACACGGGACATCTAGAAACACCATATATTTT
CASRHGTSRNTIYF
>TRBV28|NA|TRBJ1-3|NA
TGTGCCAGCAGTCCCTGGTTGGCGCAAGGAAACACCATATATTTT
CASSPWLAQGNTIYF
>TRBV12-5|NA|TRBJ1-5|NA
TGTGCTAGTGGTTTGGGGAAAGGGGCTAATAGCAATCAGCCCCAGCATTTT
CASGLGKGANSNQPQHF